This T cell receptor beta chain was profiled in a study of monozygotic twins with inflammatory bowel disease. Findings of the study overall: A reduction in TCRbeta diversity (inverse Simpson) was seen in IBD patients relative to healthy co-twins. Twins classed as concordant or discordant showed no difference in repertoire similarity, possibly from limited power. The analysis failed to separate different T cell subtypes.

CDR3 length: 15 residues. Germline loops: CDR1 SGHRS, CDR2 YFSETQ. UMIs bearing a 6-nucleotide sample barcode were added through template switching. TCRdb reprocessed the 5' RACE reads and keeps a single row for each CDR3 protein, giving no DNA. In total, the table holds approximately 330,000 distinct CDR3 sequences. On this clonotype itself: Its antigen is unknown.

This rearrangement joins TRBV5-1 to TRBJ2-2; TCRdb selects TRBD1, and the lack of DNA leaves this call unchecked. This clonotype originated in a human donor with ulcerative colitis or Crohn's disease, or a healthy co-twin of an affected twin (not recorded which). Sequenced: blood. CDR3 sequence: CASSLATGDTGELFF.